Following are 32 T cell receptor beta chains from one sample sequenced in a study of blood T cells in healthy people across ages. A second PCR of roughly 7 to 11 cycles used a sample-barcoded 5' primer and a J-beta primer mix. TCRdb processed the 5' RACE reads anew with MiXCR; each CDR3 protein has one entry. The table has hundreds of thousands of distinct CDR3 sequences, around half seen once. Sequenced sample: blood. Receptor source: a man of 80 years or more in good health.

This chain uses TRBV18 with TRBJ1-5; the D gene is possibly TRBD1 (5 bases). Germline CDR1 and CDR2: KGHSH and LQKENI. The CDR3 contains 15 residues. V was shortened by 3 bases and J by 0 bases, with 9 bases between the two germline ends. CDR3 in amino acids: CASSPGESSNQPQHF. The CDR3 DNA reads as TGTGCCAGCTCACCGGGGGAAAGTAGCAATCAGCCCCAGCATTTT.

This clonotype was seen only a few times. J is TRBJ2-3 and V is TRBV28; the match to TRBD2 covers 9 bases. J gave up 4 bases and V 7 bases, and 12 bases lay outside the gene matches. The CDR3 consists of 16 residues. In germline, CDR1 is MDHEN, CDR2 SYDVKM. The DNA of the CDR3 is TGTGCCAGCATCCGTGGGGGAGCGGGAGGAGCAGATACGCAGTATTTT. Its protein is CASIRGGAGGADTQYF.

Worth noting for this clonotype: A much larger clone lies a single base off, so this may be a read error. The rearrangement joins TRBV7-9 to TRBJ2-1, with D possibly TRBD1 on 5 matching bases. The CDR3 has 15 residues. Germline V gene data show CDR1 as SEHNR and CDR2 as FQNEAQ (reference sequence). Trimming stripped 5 bases from V and 7 bases from J, with 18 bases between. The CDR3, as DNA: TGTGCCAGCAGCCAAGACAGTCTGATGACGAATGAGCAGTTCTTC. Residues: CASSQDSLMTNEQFF.

CDR3 in DNA: TGTGCCAGCAGCCGAACGTGGGGTAGCAATCAGCCCCAGCATTTT. It specifies CASSRTWGSNQPQHF. The rearrangement joins TRBV6-5 to TRBJ1-5; no firm D call. The CDR3 totals 15 residues. V was cut by 6 bases and J by 0 bases, with 12 bases left in between. CDR1 and CDR2 from the germline V gene are MNHEY and SVGAGI.

The chain is built from TRBV4-3 and TRBJ2-3; D ambiguous. The CDR3 totals 16 residues. CDR1 is LGHNA and CDR2 is YSLEER in the germline V gene. Between the trimmed V and J ends, which lost 0 bases and 2 bases, there was a span of 12 bases. The CDR3 sequence is CASSQDPEVSTDTQYF. The CDR3 bases are TGCGCCAGCAGCCAAGATCCCGAAGTCTCCACAGATACGCAGTATTTT.

This clonotype has a handful of counts. A single base separates this from a much larger clone, so it may be a read error. The chain is built from TRBV6-6 and TRBJ2-7; D is ambiguous. This CDR3 region has 14 residues. Per germline, CDR1 MNHNY and CDR2 SVGAGI (reference sequence). The chain's CDR3 is CASSDSWLSYEQYF. The CDR3 DNA is TGTGCCAGCAGTGACTCGTGGTTATCCTACGAGCAGTACTTC.

The chain is built from TRBV15 and TRBJ2-7, with 8 bases fitting TRBD2. The germline V gene encodes CDR1 LNHNV and CDR2 YYDKDF (reference sequence). The CDR3 contains 15 residues. V lost 5 bases, J lost 1 base, and 7 bases stayed unmatched. CDR3 loop: CATSLERERSYEQYF. In DNA, the CDR3 is TGTGCCACCAGCCTAGAGCGGGAGAGGTCCTACGAGCAGTACTTC.

The chain links TRBV27 to TRBJ2-3, with D uncertain. CDR3 length equals 14 residues. Germline V gene lookup returns CDR1 MNHEY and CDR2 SMNVEV (reference sequence). V lost 3 bases, J lost 1 base, and 8 bases lay in between. CDR3 DNA: TGTGCCAGCAGTTTCTTGGACGGCACAGATACGCAGTATTTT. As protein: CASSFLDGTDTQYF.

Regarding this clonotype: A clone one base away is much larger, so this may be a read error. The rearrangement links TRBV4-3 to TRBJ2-1, with TRBD2 matching 9 bases. The CDR3 contains 15 residues. Germline V CDR1 and CDR2: LGHNA, YSLEER. Here the CDR3 reads CASSPAGTSLNERFF. The CDR3 nucleotides are TGCGCCAGCAGCCCGGCCGGGACTAGCTTAAATGAGCGGTTCTTC.

The chain employs TRBV4-1 and TRBJ1-1; 8 bases line up with TRBD1. Germline CDR1 reads MGHRA; CDR2 reads YSYEKL. Unmatched junction bases numbered 4, after V lost 2 bases and J lost 5 bases. CDR3 length: 14 amino acids. The DNA for the CDR3 is TGCGCCAGCAGCCAACCCCGGACAGGGACTGAAGCTTTCTTT. As protein: CASSQPRTGTEAFF.

The genes are TRBV10-3 and TRBJ1-1; D is uncertain. The V gene lost 10 bases and the J gene lost 1 base, with 13 bases spanning the gap. The V gene's germline CDR1 is ENHRY and CDR2 SYGVKD. The CDR3 extends over 13 amino acids. The CDR3 spells CATRPTGNTEAFF. The CDR3 DNA reads as TGTGCCACTCGACCGACGGGGAACACTGAAGCTTTCTTT.

This chain uses TRBV10-3 with TRBJ2-1; D not certain. Trimming left V 5 bases short and J 0 bases short, with 11 bases between. Germline V lookup: CDR1 ENHRY, CDR2 SYGVKD. The CDR3 totals 15 residues. CDR3 sequence: CAISYQSSSYNEQFF. The CDR3 nucleotides read TGTGCCATCAGTTATCAGAGCAGCTCCTACAATGAGCAGTTCTTC.

The chain has TRBV4-3 and TRBJ1-6, with unresolved D. Germline lookup yields CDR1 LGHNA and CDR2 YSLEER. The CDR3 sequence is 14 residues long. V was shortened by 0 bases and J by 6 bases, with 6 bases between the two germline ends. The CDR3 sequence is CASSQDLGNSPLHF. DNA of the CDR3: TGCGCCAGCAGCCAAGATTTAGGTAATTCACCCCTCCACTTT.

J is TRBJ2-1 and V is TRBV20-1; D is possibly TRBD2 (5 bases). CDR3 length: 12 residues. V lost 7 bases, J lost 1 base, and 8 bases lay in between. In germline, CDR1 is DFQATT, CDR2 SNEGSKA (reference sequence). The CDR3 DNA sequence: TGCAGTGGCGGGTTTTCCTACAATGAGCAGTTCTTC. This sequence encodes CSGGFSYNEQFF.

In this sample, this clonotype turned up many times. The V call is TRBV7-9, the J call TRBJ1-2; no reliable D call. CDR1 and CDR2 (germline): SEHNR, FQNEAQ (reference sequence). V lost 5 bases, J lost 5 bases, and 12 bases lay in between. The CDR3 spans 13 residues. The CDR3: CASSPVGPYGYTF. The DNA for the CDR3 is TGTGCCAGCAGCCCCGTAGGGCCATATGGCTACACCTTC.

This clonotype has more than one count but fewer than ten. This chain uses TRBV7-2 with TRBJ2-5; 10 bases agree with TRBD2. The germline CDR1 and CDR2 sequences are SGHTA and FQGNSA. This CDR3 has 15 amino acids. Unmatched junction bases numbered 7, after V lost 0 bases and J lost 9 bases. The CDR3 protein is CASSLANSGGPSQYF. The CDR3 DNA reads as TGTGCCAGCAGCTTAGCAAATAGCGGGGGGCCTTCCCAGTACTTC.

In this sample, this clonotype turned up many times. The chain is built from TRBV13 and TRBJ1-1, with 7 bases matching TRBD1. Germline CDR1 reads PRHDT; CDR2 reads FYEKMQ (reference sequence). V gave up 4 bases and J gave up 1 base; unmatched junction bases: 9. CDR3 length: 16 residues. Here the CDR3 reads CASSSTAGQANTEAFF. CDR3 in DNA: TGTGCCAGCAGCTCAACCGCCGGACAGGCGAACACTGAAGCTTTCTTT. Combining the CDR3 with reference TRBV13 and TRBJ1-1 gives the whole variable domain AAGVIQSPRHLIKEKRETATLKCYPIPRHDTVYWYQQGPGQDPQFLISFYEKMQSDKGSIPDRFSAQQFSDYHSELNMSSLELGDSALYFCASSSTAGQANTEAFFGQGTRLTVV.

The V call is TRBV15, the J call TRBJ1-5; no definite D call. This CDR3 contains 13 residues. V dropped 6 bases and J dropped 5 bases, with 11 bases sitting between them. Germline CDR1 LNHNV, CDR2 YYDKDF (reference sequence). CDR3 region: CATSPRLDQPQHF. The CDR3, as DNA: TGTGCCACCAGTCCCAGGTTGGATCAGCCCCAGCATTTT.

This chain links TRBV5-1 with TRBJ2-3, with D hard to call. Germline CDR1 SGHRS, CDR2 YFSETQ. This CDR3 spans 16 amino acids. The V gene lost 0 bases and the J gene lost 5 bases, with 16 bases spanning the gap. Here the CDR3 reads CASSLGNRAIIDTQYF. The CDR3 DNA sequence: TGCGCCAGCAGCTTGGGTAATAGGGCTATTATAGATACGCAGTATTTT.

The CDR3, as DNA: TGTGCCAGCAGCTTCACGTCAGGGCGCGAGCAGTACTTC. Translating gives CASSFTSGREQYF. The chain couples TRBV7-2 to TRBJ2-4; D perhaps matches TRBD1 (5 bases). The DNA end is more similar to TRBJ2-7, so the J call may be wrong. The CDR3 runs 13 residues. CDR1 is SGHTA and CDR2 is FQGNSA in the germline V gene.

This clonotype came up a few times. The chain is built from TRBV29-1 and TRBJ2-3; no clear D. This CDR3 contains 11 residues. Germline CDR1 reads SQVTM; CDR2 reads ANQGSEA. V shed 5 bases and J shed 7 bases, with 10 bases lying between them. The CDR3 coding sequence is TGCAGCGTTCTTAGGAGTAATACGCAGTATTTT. Encoded protein: CSVLRSNTQYF.

The chain couples TRBV29-1 to TRBJ1-1; D is unclear. The CDR3 sequence is 11 residues long. V dropped 7 bases and J dropped 3 bases, with 9 bases sitting between them. Germline CDR1 SQVTM, CDR2 ANQGSEA. The CDR3 bases are TGCAGCGGGGCAGTGGACACTGAAGCTTTCTTT. It encodes CSGAVDTEAFF.

The V and J genes are TRBV7-2 and TRBJ2-3; TRBD1 matches at 7 bases. Looked up from germline, CDR1 is SGHTA and CDR2 is FQGNSA. V was pared by 4 bases and J by 6 bases, with 7 bases of the junction left unmatched. This CDR3 contains 14 residues. CDR3 amino acids: CASSSDRPPDTQYF. DNA of the CDR3: TGTGCCAGCAGCTCGGACAGGCCCCCGGATACGCAGTATTTT. Full variable domain (remainder filled in from reference TRBV7-2 and TRBJ2-3): GAGVSQSPSNKVTEKGKDVELRCDPISGHTALYWYRQSLGQGLEFLIYFQGNSAPDKSGLPSDRFSAERTGGSVSTLTIQRTQQEDSAVYLCASSSDRPPDTQYFGPGTRLTVL.

As for this clonotype: The junction and the germline gene differ at one end; a read error may be behind it. CDR3 nucleotides: TGTGCCTGCAGCTTAGAAGGACAGGGAGCCACCTTC. Translation gives CACSLEGQGATF. The chain links TRBV7-9 to TRBJ1-2; 8 bases map to TRBD1. The CDR3 runs 12 residues. Germline V gene data show CDR1 as SEHNR and CDR2 as FQNEAQ (reference sequence).

The chain recombines TRBV27 with TRBJ1-5, with D possibly TRBD1 on 5 matching bases. The CDR3 covers 14 residues. Trimming took off 3 bases at V and 5 bases at J, with 11 bases between the two ends. CDR1 MNHEY and CDR2 SMNVEV come from the germline V gene (reference sequence). In nucleotides, the CDR3 is TGTGCCAGCAGTTTTATAACAGGCCATCAGCCCCAGCATTTT. Protein product: CASSFITGHQPQHF.

In its sample, this clonotype was seen a few times. The rearrangement joins TRBV7-3 to TRBJ1-2; D remains unclear. V was clipped by 1 base and J by 2 bases, with 8 bases between them. CDR1 SGHTA and CDR2 FQGTGA come from the germline V gene. This CDR3 comprises 14 residues. The CDR3 here is CASSLNSQNYGYTF. The DNA of the CDR3 is TGTGCCAGCAGCTTAAATAGCCAGAACTATGGCTACACCTTC.

The chain employs TRBV18 and TRBJ2-1, with 9 bases that match TRBD1. CDR1 and CDR2 from the germline V gene are KGHSH and LQKENI. V lost 3 bases, J lost 5 bases, and 5 bases stayed unmatched. The CDR3 is 15 amino acids. In nucleotides, the CDR3 is TGTGCCAGCTCACCCCTCCGGACAGGGGACAATGAGCAGTTCTTC. Its protein product is CASSPLRTGDNEQFF.

This clonotype was seen ten or more times. V is TRBV6-6 and J is TRBJ2-3; 8 bases line up with TRBD2. Germline loops: CDR1 MNHNY, CDR2 SVGAGI (reference sequence). The CDR3 consists of 15 residues. V lost 7 bases, J lost 0 bases, and 6 bases stayed unmatched. The CDR3 region is CASNLSGTSTDTQYF. The CDR3 coding sequence is TGTGCCAGCAACCTTAGCGGGACTAGCACAGATACGCAGTATTTT.

J is TRBJ1-6 and V is TRBV9; D not certain. This CDR3 is 12 amino acids long. The germline V gene encodes CDR1 SGDLS and CDR2 YYNGEE. Trimming stripped 4 bases from V and 8 bases from J, with 7 bases between. CDR3 coding DNA: TGTGCCAGCAGCACGGCGGATTCACCCCTCCACTTT. Protein sequence: CASSTADSPLHF.

This clonotype was counted only a few times. The V call is TRBV27, the J call TRBJ2-3; no firm D call. The CDR3 is made up of 13 amino acids. The germline V gene has CDR1 MNHEY and CDR2 SMNVEV (reference sequence). V lost 7 bases and J 6 bases, leaving 14 bases between the germline ends. The CDR3 DNA follows: TGTGCCAGCAAGAAGCCCAGACGGGATACGCAGTATTTT. It codes for CASKKPRRDTQYF.

The V gene is TRBV18, the J gene TRBJ2-4; tentative D call: TRBD2 (6 bases). In germline, CDR1 is KGHSH, CDR2 LQKENI. V gave up 3 bases and J gave up 0 bases, with 12 bases separating them. The CDR3 is made up of 16 amino acids. This CDR3 is CASSPQRALAKNIQYF. DNA for the CDR3: TGTGCCAGCTCACCCCAGCGGGCTCTAGCCAAAAACATTCAGTACTTC.

The chain uses TRBV28 and TRBJ2-1, with D perhaps TRBD1 (5 bases). V was pared by 3 bases and J by 9 bases, with 18 bases between. CDR3 length: 15 residues. From germline, CDR1 is MDHEN and CDR2 SYDVKM. CDR3 region: CASSFLRAGQSEQFF. CDR3 bases: TGTGCCAGCAGTTTTCTTCGGGCAGGGCAGAGTGAGCAGTTCTTC.